The clone carrying this T cell receptor (beta chain) was picked up a small number of times. Its specificity is not known. This entry is derived from a study of T cells in localized non-small cell lung cancer. Study-wide results and limits: Adjacent lung tissue had a median roughly 62 of the top 100 clones found in the tumor. Longer overall survival was seen with higher T cell density measured in blood. Because sequencing included only one region (of the tumor), heterogeneity remains possible. Tumor trailed uninvolved adjacent lung in T cell clonality, which peaked there.

V gave up 5 bases and J gave up 2 bases, with 12 bases separating them. This CDR3 is built from 14 residues. The germline V gene has CDR1 MNHGY and CDR2 SAAAGT. Sequenced by immunoSEQ multiplex PCR; TCRdb stores in-frame clones only, minus some. The sample lists a few thousand clones, 35% to 40% occurring once. Sequencing used lung tumor tissue, obtained before any cancer treatment. This TCR came from a male donor at least 60 years old with stage I squamous cell lung carcinoma. The chain carries TRBV6-8 and TRBJ1-1; possibly TRBD1 for D (6 bases). DNA for the CDR3: TGTGCCAGCAGTAAAGGACAGTTTAACACTGAAGCTTTCTTT. Protein product: CASSKGQFNTEAFF.